This T cell receptor beta chain came from a study of human T cells and chemical hapten exposure. The overall study: Sensitization employed 2% DPC on approximately 2 cm by approximately 2 cm of upper inner arm skin.

V shed 4 bases and J shed 0 bases, with 12 bases lying between them. Germline CDR1 and CDR2: SGHTA and FQGNSA. This CDR3 is built from 15 residues. Overall study findings and caveats: TCRs above 1 in 1000 frequency did not change with DPC sensitization.

The time point is: patch test 3, about 24 weeks after DPC sensitization. Described treatment: therapeutic diphenylcyclopropenone sensitization with weekly scalp DPC. Points on this clonotype: Its antigen is unknown.

TCRdb re-analysed the RACE reads in MiXCR, keeping a single row per CDR3 protein. The sample lists about 190,000 distinct CDR3 sequences, approximately 24% occurring once. This receptor was taken from a woman in her forties with alopecia areata. Some clones in this sample may be carry-over from other donors' samples. This sample comprised whole blood, obtained in connection with sensitization to the hapten diphenylcyclopropenone (DPC). The chain recombines TRBV7-2 with TRBJ2-5; D is perhaps TRBD2 (5 bases). Here the CDR3 DNA reads TGTGCCAGCAGCTCGGTCCGGGGTTACCAAGAGACCCAGTACTTC. Translating gives CASSSVRGYQETQYF.